What follows are 10 T cell receptor beta chains derived from one specimen sequenced in a study of T cell changes during pregnancy in multiple sclerosis. TCRdb's table, derived via immunoSEQ multiplex PCR, lists solely in-frame clones and lacks some. Of around 62,000 clones listed, 90% were seen once; the top ten hold 1.5%. Sequenced here: peripheral blood, sampled in the third trimester of pregnancy. The origin of the receptors is a female donor with multiple sclerosis, enrolled in a pregnancy study.

J is TRBJ1-2 and V is TRBV30, with D uncertain. Trimming took off 2 bases at V and 2 bases at J, with 9 bases between the two ends. Germline V gene sequence: CDR1 GTSNPN, CDR2 SVGIG (reference sequence). This CDR3 region has 13 residues. The CDR3 sequence: CAWSFSRNYGYTF. The CDR3 region has the DNA TGTGCCTGGAGTTTCTCGAGGAACTATGGCTACACCTTC.

The CDR3 DNA sequence: TGCGCCAGCAGTCGGGTGGACACTGAAGCTTTCTTT. It specifies CASSRVDTEAFF. This chain uses TRBV5-1 with TRBJ1-1; D is unresolved. V lost 5 bases and J lost 3, with 8 bases in between. Germline V gene data show CDR1 as SGHRS and CDR2 as YFSETQ. The CDR3 contains 12 residues.

This chain connects TRBV4-1 to TRBJ1-1; no firm D call. Per germline, CDR1 MGHRA and CDR2 YSYEKL. The CDR3 has 13 amino acids. With 1 base removed from V and 1 base from J, the gap between germline ends came to 4 bases. The CDR3 region has the DNA TGCGCCAGCAGCCAAGCCCAGAACACTGAAGCTTTCTTT. Its translation: CASSQAQNTEAFF.

This clone showed up just a few times. The chain employs TRBV5-1 and TRBJ2-3, with TRBD1 identical over 10 bases. J gave up 5 bases and V 6 bases, and 6 bases lay outside the gene matches. Germline values: CDR1 SGHRS, CDR2 YFSETQ. The CDR3 loop spans 14 amino acids. In DNA, the CDR3 is TGCGCCAGCACCCGACAGGGGGCAGGAGATACGCAGTATTTT. Its translation is CASTRQGAGDTQYF.

The chain has TRBV7-3 and TRBJ2-7; D is possibly TRBD1 (5 bases). The CDR3 has 15 amino acids. V was clipped by 3 bases and J by 6 bases, with 18 bases between them. The germline V gene has CDR1 SGHTA and CDR2 FQGTGA. The CDR3 loop is CASSFSGTQGSEQYF. DNA of the CDR3: TGTGCCAGCAGCTTCTCCGGTACTCAGGGTTCCGAGCAGTACTTC.

This clone was recorded only once. V gene TRBV2 combines with J gene TRBJ1-5; D call uncertain. This CDR3 is built from 12 residues. Germline V gene data show CDR1 as SNHLY and CDR2 as FYNNEI. Trimming took 6 bases from V and 4 from J, leaving 7 bases between them. The CDR3, as DNA: TGTGCCAGCAGGGCACAGAATCAGCCCCAGCATTTT. Translation: CASRAQNQPQHF.

This clone was seen only once. V usage is TRBV5-1 and J usage is TRBJ1-6, with TRBD1 identical over 10 bases. The CDR3 is made up of 15 amino acids. Germline-derived CDR1 and CDR2 are SGHRS and YFSETQ. V lost 6 bases and J lost 8; bases outside the gene matches: 8. The CDR3 region is CASTDRGTGDSPLHF. CDR3 DNA: TGCGCCAGCACCGACAGGGGGACAGGGGATTCACCCCTCCACTTT.

The chain's CDR3 is CASSPIKQGIRGYTF. The CDR3 DNA follows: TGTGCCAGCTCCCCTATAAAACAGGGGATTCGTGGCTACACCTTC. The J gene is TRBJ1-2, the V gene TRBV27; TRBD1 agrees at 7 bases. There are 15 residues in the CDR3. Germline trimming cut 8 bases from V and 7 bases from J; bases unmatched to any gene: 16. Germline CDR1 is MNHEY and CDR2 is SMNVEV (reference sequence).

This rearrangement joins TRBV2 to TRBJ1-2, with D hard to call. V was cut by 4 bases and J by 8 bases, with 14 bases left in between. Germline CDR1 reads SNHLY; CDR2 reads FYNNEI. This CDR3 is 13 amino acids long. The CDR3 nucleotides read TGTGCCAGCAGTGGGTTTGAGACGGAGGGCTACACCTTC. Protein: CASSGFETEGYTF.

This clone was observed once. The chain combines TRBV27 with TRBJ1-2, with D possibly being TRBD1 (6 bases). The CDR3 spans 12 residues. CDR1 is MNHEY and CDR2 is SMNVEV in the germline V gene (reference sequence). V was pared by 3 bases and J by 8 bases, with 10 bases between. The CDR3: CASSLAGDGYTF. Here the CDR3 DNA reads TGTGCCAGCAGTTTGGCAGGGGACGGCTACACCTTC.